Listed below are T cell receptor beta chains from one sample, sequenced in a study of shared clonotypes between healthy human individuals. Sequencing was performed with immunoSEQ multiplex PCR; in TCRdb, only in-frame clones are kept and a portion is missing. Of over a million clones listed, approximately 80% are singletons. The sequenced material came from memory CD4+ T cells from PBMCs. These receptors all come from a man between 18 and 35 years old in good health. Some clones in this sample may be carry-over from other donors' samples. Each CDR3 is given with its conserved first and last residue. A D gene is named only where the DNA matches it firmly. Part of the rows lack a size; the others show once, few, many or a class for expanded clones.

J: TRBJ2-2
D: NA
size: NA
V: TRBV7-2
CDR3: CASSLAPSGELFF
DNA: TGTGCCAGCAGCTTAGCGCCCTCCGGGGAGCTGTTTTTT

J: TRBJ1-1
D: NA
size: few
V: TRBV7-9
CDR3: CASTRQGSGTEAFF
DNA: TGTGCCAGCACCCGGCAAGGGTCGGGCACTGAAGCTTTCTTT

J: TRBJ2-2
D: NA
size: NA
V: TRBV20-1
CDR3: CSVGGTGELFF
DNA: TGCAGCGTGGGGGGCACCGGGGAGCTGTTTTTT

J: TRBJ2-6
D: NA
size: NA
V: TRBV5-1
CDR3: CASSAGGLTGAGANVLTF
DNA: TGCGCCAGCAGCGCTGGGGGGCTTACAGGGGCTGGGGCCAACGTCCTGACTTTC

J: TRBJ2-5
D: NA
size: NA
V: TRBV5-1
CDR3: CASSSLVEGETQYF
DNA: TGCGCCAGCAGCTCGTTAGTGGAAGGAGAGACCCAGTACTTC

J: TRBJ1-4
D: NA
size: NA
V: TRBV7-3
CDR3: CASSSTGTMGEKLFF
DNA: TGTGCCAGCAGCTCAACCGGGACAATGGGCGAAAAACTGTTTTTT

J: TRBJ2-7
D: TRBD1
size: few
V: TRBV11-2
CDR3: CASSPLRRQGAYEQYF
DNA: TGTGCCAGCAGCCCCCTCCGAAGACAGGGGGCTTACGAGCAGTACTTC

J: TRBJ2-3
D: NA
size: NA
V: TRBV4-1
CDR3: CASSQVVAALPDTQYF
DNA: TGCGCCAGCAGCCAGGTAGTAGCGGCCCTCCCAGATACGCAGTATTTT

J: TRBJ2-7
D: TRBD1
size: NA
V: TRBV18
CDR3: CASSLGQHYEQYF
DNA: TGTGCCAGCTCACTGGGACAGCACTACGAGCAGTACTTC

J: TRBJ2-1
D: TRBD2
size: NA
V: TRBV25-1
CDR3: CASSKRTSGNRDEQFF
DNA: TGTGCCAGCAGTAAAAGGACTAGCGGGAATAGGGATGAGCAGTTCTTC

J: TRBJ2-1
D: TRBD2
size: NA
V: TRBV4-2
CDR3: CASSHGTSGYNEQFF
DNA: TGTGCCAGCAGCCACGGGACTAGCGGTTACAATGAGCAGTTCTTC

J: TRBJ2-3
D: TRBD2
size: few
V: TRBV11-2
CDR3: CASSRTLAGGTDTQYF
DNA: TGTGCCAGCAGCCGAACGCTAGCGGGAGGCACAGATACGCAGTATTTT

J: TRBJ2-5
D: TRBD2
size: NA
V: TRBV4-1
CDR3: CASSQGGSAGVEETQYF
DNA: TGCGCCAGCAGCCAAGGGGGGTCGGCGGGAGTAGAAGAGACCCAGTACTTC

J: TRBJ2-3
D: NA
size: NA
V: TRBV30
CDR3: CAFKPTGDTQYF
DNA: TGTGCCTTCAAGCCGACGGGGGATACGCAGTATTTT

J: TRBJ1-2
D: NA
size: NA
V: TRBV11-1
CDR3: CASSPTTGRQFGYTF
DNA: TGTGCCAGCAGCCCGACTACGGGCAGGCAGTTTGGCTACACCTTC

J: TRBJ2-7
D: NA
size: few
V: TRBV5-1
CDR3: CASSLGLGGFYEQYF
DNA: TGCGCCAGCAGCCTAGGACTAGGGGGATTCTACGAGCAGTACTTC

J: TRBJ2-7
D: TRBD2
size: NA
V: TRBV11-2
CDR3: CASSLGAGGNNEQYF
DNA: TGTGCCAGCAGCTTAGGGGCGGGAGGAAATAACGAGCAGTACTTC

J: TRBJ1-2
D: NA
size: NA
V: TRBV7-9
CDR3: CASSRKGTGFYTF
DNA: TGTGCCAGCAGCCGGAAGGGAACGGGTTTCTACACCTTC

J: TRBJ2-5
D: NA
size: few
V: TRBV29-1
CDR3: CSVEGEIQETQYF
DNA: TGCAGCGTTGAGGGTGAGATCCAAGAGACCCAGTACTTC

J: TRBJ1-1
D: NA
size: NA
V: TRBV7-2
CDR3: CASSLGTAVEAFF
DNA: TGTGCCAGCAGCTTAGGTACAGCAGTCGAAGCTTTCTTT

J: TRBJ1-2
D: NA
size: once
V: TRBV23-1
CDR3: CASSQPSGSYGYTF
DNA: TGCGCCAGCAGTCAACCCTCCGGCAGCTATGGCTACACCTTC

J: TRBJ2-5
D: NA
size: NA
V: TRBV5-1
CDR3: CASSLGGSEETQYF
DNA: TGCGCCAGCAGCTTGGGTGGATCCGAAGAGACCCAGTACTTC

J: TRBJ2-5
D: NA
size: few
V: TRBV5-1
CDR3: CASSLVQEQETQYF
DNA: TGCGCCAGCAGCTTGGTGCAGGAACAAGAGACCCAGTACTTC

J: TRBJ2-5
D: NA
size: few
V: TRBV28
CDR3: CASSSSAQETQYF
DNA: TGTGCCAGCAGTTCCAGCGCCCAAGAGACCCAGTACTTC

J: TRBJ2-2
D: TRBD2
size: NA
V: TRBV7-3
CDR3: CASASGSGGELFF
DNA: TGTGCCAGTGCGAGCGGGAGCGGCGGGGAGCTGTTTTTT

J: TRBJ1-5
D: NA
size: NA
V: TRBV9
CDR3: CASSDGAYQPQHF
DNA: TGTGCCAGCAGCGATGGGGCATATCAGCCCCAGCATTTT

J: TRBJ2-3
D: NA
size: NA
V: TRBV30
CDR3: CACSLGGPGTDTQYF
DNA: TGTGCCTGCAGTCTCGGGGGGCCAGGCACAGATACGCAGTATTTT

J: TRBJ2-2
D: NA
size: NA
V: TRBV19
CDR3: CASSRDPNTGELFF
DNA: TGTGCCAGTAGCAGGGATCCGAACACCGGGGAGCTGTTTTTT

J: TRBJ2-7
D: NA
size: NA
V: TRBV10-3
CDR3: CAIMDTNSYEQYF
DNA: TGTGCCATCATGGACACCAACTCCTACGAGCAGTACTTC

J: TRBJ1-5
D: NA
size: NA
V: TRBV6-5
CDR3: CASSPGTFDQPQHF
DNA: TGTGCCAGCAGCCCCGGGACATTCGATCAGCCCCAGCATTTT

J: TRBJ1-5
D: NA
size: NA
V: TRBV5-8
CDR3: CASSLYRQPQHF
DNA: TGTGCCAGCAGCTTGTATCGTCAGCCCCAGCATTTT

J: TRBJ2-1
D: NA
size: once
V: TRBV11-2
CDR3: CASSLTLWGDEQFF
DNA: TGTGCCAGCAGCTTAACTCTCTGGGGGGATGAGCAGTTCTTC

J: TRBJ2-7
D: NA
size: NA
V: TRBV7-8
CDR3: CASSLEPRASYEQYF
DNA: TGTGCCAGCAGCTTAGAACCCAGGGCTTCCTACGAGCAGTACTTC